This T cell receptor (beta chain) was recovered during a study of T cell changes during pregnancy in multiple sclerosis. The CDR3 consists of 14 residues. Germline V CDR1 and CDR2: SGHKS, YYEKEE (reference sequence). Deletions cut 3 bases from V and 1 base from J, with 11 bases between. Generated by immunoSEQ multiplex PCR, the TCRdb table keeps only in-frame clones and is missing some. Here the sample spans over 55,000 clones, 85% to 90% being singletons. This TCR was recovered from a human donor whose cells served as feeder cells for cultures in a pregnancy study. The sample taken for sequencing was peripheral blood from another person, used as feeder cells. The chain employs TRBV5-5 and TRBJ2-7; possible D gene TRBD2, 5 bases. CDR3 DNA sequence: TGTGCCAGCAGCTGGAGGACTCCTTCCTACGAGCAGTACTTC. It specifies CASSWRTPSYEQYF.